A selection of T cell receptor beta chains follows, all from one sample in a study of blood T cell repertoires in COVID-19. Clones were read by immunoSEQ multiplex PCR, and TCRdb kept only the in-frame ones, dropping some. The sample contains 300,000 to 350,000 clones, roughly 86% of which appear only once. Sequenced sample: PBMCs or T cells enriched from blood (not recorded which). These receptors were taken from a woman aged 25 to 45 who had recovered from COVID-19. Both conserved end residues are part of each CDR3. The D gene is left open where the match is weak. Where a row states a size, it is once, few, many or the class of an expanded clone; other rows omit it.

j_gene: TRBJ1-1; d_gene: -; abundance: -; v_gene: TRBV28; CDR3nt: TGTGCCAGCAGTTTAGAGGGGGTAACTGAAGCTTTCTTT; CDR3aa: CASSLEGVTEAFF
j_gene: TRBJ1-2; d_gene: -; abundance: -; v_gene: TRBV11-2; CDR3nt: TGTGCCAGCAGCTTAGTTTACACAGACCATGGCTACACCTTC; CDR3aa: CASSLVYTDHGYTF
j_gene: TRBJ1-5; d_gene: TRBD1; abundance: -; v_gene: TRBV3-1/TRBV3-2; CDR3nt: TGTGCCAGCAGCCAAGGGACAGGGGTTGGTCAGCCCCAGCATTTT; CDR3aa: CASSQGTGVGQPQHF
j_gene: TRBJ2-5; d_gene: TRBD1; abundance: -; v_gene: TRBV29-1; CDR3nt: TGCAGCGCCAGTCCCGGGACAGGGGGAGAGACCCAGTACTTC; CDR3aa: CSASPGTGGETQYF
j_gene: TRBJ2-7; d_gene: TRBD2; abundance: -; v_gene: TRBV20-1; CDR3nt: TGCAGTGCTAGTAAGCTAGCGGGGATATTCTACGAGCAGTACTTC; CDR3aa: CSASKLAGIFYEQYF
j_gene: TRBJ1-2; d_gene: -; abundance: -; v_gene: TRBV25-1; CDR3nt: TGTGCCAGCAGACAGGGCTATGGCTACACCTTC; CDR3aa: CASRQGYGYTF
j_gene: TRBJ2-3; d_gene: -; abundance: -; v_gene: TRBV5-4; CDR3nt: TGTGCCAGCAGCCTCCCCCCCCCAGGCACAGATACGCAGTATTTT; CDR3aa: CASSLPPPGTDTQYF
j_gene: TRBJ2-2; d_gene: -; abundance: -; v_gene: TRBV19; CDR3nt: TGTGCCAGTAGTTTCCGGGGCACCGGGGAGCTGTTTTTT; CDR3aa: CASSFRGTGELFF
j_gene: TRBJ2-7; d_gene: -; abundance: -; v_gene: TRBV11-3; CDR3nt: TGTGCCAGCAGCTTAGGGCGGGCAGGCAGCGAGCAGTACTTC; CDR3aa: CASSLGRAGSEQYF
j_gene: TRBJ1-2; d_gene: TRBD1; abundance: -; v_gene: TRBV5-4; CDR3nt: TGTGCCAGCAGCCTAGGACAGGGAGAGCGGGGCTACACCTTC; CDR3aa: CASSLGQGERGYTF
j_gene: TRBJ2-3; d_gene: -; abundance: -; v_gene: TRBV30; CDR3nt: TGTGCCTGGAATTTATCCCCAGATACGCAGTATTTT; CDR3aa: CAWNLSPDTQYF
j_gene: TRBJ1-1; d_gene: TRBD1; abundance: -; v_gene: TRBV7-9; CDR3nt: TGTGCCAGCAGATTGACCGGGACAGAACTCAAGGATGAAGCTTTCTTT; CDR3aa: CASRLTGTELKDEAFF
j_gene: TRBJ2-7; d_gene: TRBD2; abundance: once; v_gene: TRBV2; CDR3nt: TGTGCCAGGGGGCTGGCGGGAGGGCCCTACGAGCAGTACTTC; CDR3aa: CARGLAGGPYEQYF
j_gene: TRBJ1-5; d_gene: TRBD1; abundance: -; v_gene: TRBV27; CDR3nt: TGTGCCAGCAGCCCCGGACAGGGGCCAAATCAGCCCCAGCATTTT; CDR3aa: CASSPGQGPNQPQHF
j_gene: TRBJ1-2; d_gene: -; abundance: -; v_gene: TRBV28; CDR3nt: TGTGCCAGCAGTCCGACCGGACAGTCTAACTATGGCTACACCTTC; CDR3aa: CASSPTGQSNYGYTF
j_gene: TRBJ2-1; d_gene: -; abundance: -; v_gene: TRBV18; CDR3nt: TGTGCCAGCTCACCGGGGAGGTCACAGGAGCAGTTCTTC; CDR3aa: CASSPGRSQEQFF
j_gene: TRBJ1-3; d_gene: TRBD1; abundance: -; v_gene: TRBV6-6; CDR3nt: TGTGCCAGCAGTTTTGACAGGGTCTCTGGAAACACCATATATTTT; CDR3aa: CASSFDRVSGNTIYF
j_gene: TRBJ2-1; d_gene: TRBD1; abundance: -; v_gene: TRBV27; CDR3nt: TGTGCCAGCAACATACCAGGGGGATACAATGAGCAGTTCTTC; CDR3aa: CASNIPGGYNEQFF
j_gene: TRBJ2-3; d_gene: TRBD2; abundance: -; v_gene: TRBV25-1; CDR3nt: TGTGCCAGCAGTGATTTCGCGGGGCGGGGGAGCACAGATACGCAGTATTTT; CDR3aa: CASSDFAGRGSTDTQYF
j_gene: TRBJ1-1; d_gene: -; abundance: -; v_gene: TRBV19; CDR3nt: TGTGCCAGTGTGGGGGAGGTGAGGACTGAAGCTTTCTTT; CDR3aa: CASVGEVRTEAFF
j_gene: TRBJ2-5; d_gene: -; abundance: -; v_gene: TRBV4-3; CDR3nt: TGCGCCAGCAGCCAAGATGGGGGGGCAGAGACCCAGTACTTC; CDR3aa: CASSQDGGAETQYF
j_gene: TRBJ2-1; d_gene: TRBD2; abundance: -; v_gene: TRBV27; CDR3nt: TGTGCCAGCAGTCCCTTGGGGACTAGCGGGGACAATGAGCAGTTCTTC; CDR3aa: CASSPLGTSGDNEQFF
j_gene: TRBJ1-5; d_gene: -; abundance: -; v_gene: TRBV5-1; CDR3nt: TGCGCCAGCAGCCCAGCGGACAGTCGCAATCAGCCCCAGCATTTT; CDR3aa: CASSPADSRNQPQHF
j_gene: TRBJ2-7; d_gene: TRBD1; abundance: -; v_gene: TRBV3-1/TRBV3-2; CDR3nt: TGTGCCAGCAGCCACCCCCGACAGGGGACCTACGAGCAGTACTTC; CDR3aa: CASSHPRQGTYEQYF
j_gene: TRBJ2-3; d_gene: TRBD2; abundance: -; v_gene: TRBV24-1; CDR3nt: TGTGCCACCAGTGATTCAGCGGGAGTAACGCAGTATTTT; CDR3aa: CATSDSAGVTQYF